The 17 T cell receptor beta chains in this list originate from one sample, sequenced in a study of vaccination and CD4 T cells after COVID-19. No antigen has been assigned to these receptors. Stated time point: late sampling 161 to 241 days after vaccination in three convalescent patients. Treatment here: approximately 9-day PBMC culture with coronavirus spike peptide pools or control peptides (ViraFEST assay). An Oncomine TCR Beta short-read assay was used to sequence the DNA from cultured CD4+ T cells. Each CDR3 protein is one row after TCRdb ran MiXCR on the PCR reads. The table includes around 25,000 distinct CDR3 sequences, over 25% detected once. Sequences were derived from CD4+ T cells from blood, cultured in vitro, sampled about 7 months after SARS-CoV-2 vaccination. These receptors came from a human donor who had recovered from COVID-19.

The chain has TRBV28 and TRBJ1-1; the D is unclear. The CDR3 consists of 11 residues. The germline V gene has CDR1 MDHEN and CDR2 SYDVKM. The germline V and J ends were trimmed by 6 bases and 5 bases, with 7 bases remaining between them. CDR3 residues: CASSERTEAFF. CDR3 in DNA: TGTGCCAGCAGCGAGAGGACTGAAGCTTTCTTT.

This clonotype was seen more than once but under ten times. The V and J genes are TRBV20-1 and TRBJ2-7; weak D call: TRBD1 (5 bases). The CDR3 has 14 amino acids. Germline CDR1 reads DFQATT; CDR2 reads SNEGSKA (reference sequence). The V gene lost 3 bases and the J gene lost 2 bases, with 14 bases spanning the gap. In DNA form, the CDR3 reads TGCAGTGCTAGCCCCGGCAGGGCTGCCTACGAGCAGTACTTC. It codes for CSASPGRAAYEQYF.

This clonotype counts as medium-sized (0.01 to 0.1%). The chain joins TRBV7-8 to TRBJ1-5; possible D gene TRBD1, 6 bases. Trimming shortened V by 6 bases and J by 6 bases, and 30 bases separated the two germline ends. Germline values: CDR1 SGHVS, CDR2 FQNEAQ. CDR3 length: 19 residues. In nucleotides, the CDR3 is TGTGCCAGCAGTAATCTGGGGAGGCGGTCTTGGGCCAGGGGTCAGCCCCAGCATTTT. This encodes CASSNLGRRSWARGQPQHF.

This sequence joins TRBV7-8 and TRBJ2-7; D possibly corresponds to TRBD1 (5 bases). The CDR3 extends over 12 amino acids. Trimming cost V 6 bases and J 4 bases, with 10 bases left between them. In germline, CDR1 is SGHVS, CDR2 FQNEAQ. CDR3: CASRFDSYEQYF. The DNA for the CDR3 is TGTGCCAGCAGATTTGACAGTTACGAGCAGTACTTC.

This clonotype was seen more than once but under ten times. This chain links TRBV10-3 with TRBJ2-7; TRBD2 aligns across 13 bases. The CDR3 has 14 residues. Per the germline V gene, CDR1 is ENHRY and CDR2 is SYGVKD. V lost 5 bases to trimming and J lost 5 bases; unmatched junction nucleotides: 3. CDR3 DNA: TGTGCCATCAGTACTAGCGGGAGGGGGAACGAGCAGTACTTC. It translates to CAISTSGRGNEQYF.

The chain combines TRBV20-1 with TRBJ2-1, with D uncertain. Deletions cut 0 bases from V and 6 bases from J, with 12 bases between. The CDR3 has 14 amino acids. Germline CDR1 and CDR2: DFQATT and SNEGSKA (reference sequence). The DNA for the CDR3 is TGCAGTGCTAGAGATCCCATAAGGCCCAATGAGCAGTTCTTC. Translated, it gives CSARDPIRPNEQFF.

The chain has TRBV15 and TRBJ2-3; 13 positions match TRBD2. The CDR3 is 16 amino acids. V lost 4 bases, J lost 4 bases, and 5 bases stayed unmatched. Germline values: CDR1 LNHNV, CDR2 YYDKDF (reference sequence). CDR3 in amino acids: CATSTRLAGGADTQYF. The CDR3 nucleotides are TGTGCCACCAGCACTCGACTAGCGGGAGGTGCAGATACGCAGTATTTT. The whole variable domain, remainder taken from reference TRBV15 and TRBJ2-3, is DAMVIQNPRYQVTQFGKPVTLSCSQTLNHNVMYWYQQKSSQAPKLLFHYYDKDFNNEADTPDNFQSRRPNTSFCFLDIRSPGLGDTAMYLCATSTRLAGGADTQYFGPGTRLTVL.

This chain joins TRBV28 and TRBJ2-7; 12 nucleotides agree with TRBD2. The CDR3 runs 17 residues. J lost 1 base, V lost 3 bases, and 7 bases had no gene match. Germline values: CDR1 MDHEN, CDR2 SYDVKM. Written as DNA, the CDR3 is TGTGCCAGCAGTTTCGGGACTGGACTAGCGGGATCCTACGAGCAGTACTTC. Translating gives CASSFGTGLAGSYEQYF.

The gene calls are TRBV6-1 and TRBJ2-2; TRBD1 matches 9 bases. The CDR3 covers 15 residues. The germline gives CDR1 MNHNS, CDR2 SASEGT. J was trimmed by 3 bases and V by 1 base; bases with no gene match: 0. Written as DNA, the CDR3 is TGTGCCAGCAGTGAAGGGACAGGGGACACCGGGGAGCTGTTTTTT. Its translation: CASSEGTGDTGELFF.

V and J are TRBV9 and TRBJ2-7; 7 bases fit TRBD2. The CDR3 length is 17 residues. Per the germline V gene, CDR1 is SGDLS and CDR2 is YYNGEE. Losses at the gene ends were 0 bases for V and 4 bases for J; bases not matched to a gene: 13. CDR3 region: CASSVGPAGGSRYEQYF. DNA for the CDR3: TGTGCCAGCAGCGTAGGCCCCGCGGGCGGGAGTAGGTACGAGCAGTACTTC.

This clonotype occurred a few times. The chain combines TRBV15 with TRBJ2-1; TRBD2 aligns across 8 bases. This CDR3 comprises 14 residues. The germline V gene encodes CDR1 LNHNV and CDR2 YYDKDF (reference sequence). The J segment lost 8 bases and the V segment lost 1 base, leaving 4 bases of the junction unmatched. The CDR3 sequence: CATSRVAGLDEQFF. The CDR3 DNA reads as TGTGCCACCAGCAGAGTAGCGGGACTAGATGAGCAGTTCTTC.

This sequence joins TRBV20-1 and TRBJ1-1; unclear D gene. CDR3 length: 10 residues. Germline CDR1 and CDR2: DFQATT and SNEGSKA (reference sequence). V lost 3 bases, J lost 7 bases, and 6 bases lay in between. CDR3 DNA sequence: TGCAGTGCTAGCAGAGTTGAAGCTTTCTTT. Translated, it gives CSASRVEAFF.

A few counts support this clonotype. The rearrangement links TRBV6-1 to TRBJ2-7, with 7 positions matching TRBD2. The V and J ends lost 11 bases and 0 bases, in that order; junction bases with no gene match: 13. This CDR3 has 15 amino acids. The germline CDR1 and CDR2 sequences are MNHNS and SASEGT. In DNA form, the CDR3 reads TGTGCCCCTCGGGGACTAAAGATTAGCTCCTACGAGCAGTACTTC. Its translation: CAPRGLKISSYEQYF.

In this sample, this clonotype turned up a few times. As DNA, the CDR3 is TGCAGTGCTAGGGGGATTTACTACGAGCAGTACTTC. Residues: CSARGIYYEQYF. V gene TRBV20-1 combines with J gene TRBJ2-7; D remains unclear. Trimming left V 3 bases short and J 3 bases short, with 9 bases between. Germline V gives CDR1 DFQATT, CDR2 SNEGSKA (reference sequence). The CDR3 length is 12 residues.

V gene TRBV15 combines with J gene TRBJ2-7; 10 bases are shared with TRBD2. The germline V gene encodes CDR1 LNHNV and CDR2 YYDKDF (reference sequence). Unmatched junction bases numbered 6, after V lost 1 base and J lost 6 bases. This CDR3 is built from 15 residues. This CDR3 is CATSRAVSGRTEQYF. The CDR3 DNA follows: TGTGCCACCAGCAGAGCGGTTAGCGGGAGGACCGAGCAGTACTTC.

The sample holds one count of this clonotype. In DNA form, the CDR3 reads TGTGCCAGCAGTTTAACTAGCGGGACGGGCACAGATACGCAGTATTTT. It translates to CASSLTSGTGTDTQYF. V is TRBV12-3 or TRBV12-4 and J is TRBJ2-3, with 10 positions matching TRBD2. Trimming took 2 bases from V and 1 from J; bases not matched to a gene: 3. This CDR3 comprises 16 residues.

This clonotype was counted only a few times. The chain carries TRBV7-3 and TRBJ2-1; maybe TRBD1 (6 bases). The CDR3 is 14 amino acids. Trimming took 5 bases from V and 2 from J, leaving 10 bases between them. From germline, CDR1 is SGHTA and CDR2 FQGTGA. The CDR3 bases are TGTGCCAGCAGCCCCAGGGGAACCTACAATGAGCAGTTCTTC. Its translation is CASSPRGTYNEQFF.